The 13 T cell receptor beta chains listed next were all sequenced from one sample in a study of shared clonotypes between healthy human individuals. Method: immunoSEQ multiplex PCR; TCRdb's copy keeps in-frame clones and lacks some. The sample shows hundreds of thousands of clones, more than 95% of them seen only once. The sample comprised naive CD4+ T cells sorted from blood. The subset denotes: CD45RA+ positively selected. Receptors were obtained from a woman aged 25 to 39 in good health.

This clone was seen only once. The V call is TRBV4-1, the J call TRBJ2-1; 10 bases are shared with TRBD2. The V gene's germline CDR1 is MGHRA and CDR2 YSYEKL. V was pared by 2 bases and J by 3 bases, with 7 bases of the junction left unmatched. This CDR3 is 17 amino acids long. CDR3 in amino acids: CASSQWPSGSRYNEQFF. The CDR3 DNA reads TGCGCCAGCAGCCAATGGCCTAGCGGGAGCCGCTACAATGAGCAGTTCTTC.

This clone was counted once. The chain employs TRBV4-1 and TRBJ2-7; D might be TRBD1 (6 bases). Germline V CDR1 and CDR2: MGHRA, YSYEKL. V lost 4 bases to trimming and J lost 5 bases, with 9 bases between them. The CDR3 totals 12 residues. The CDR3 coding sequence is TGCGCCAGCAGCCCAGGGGCCAACGAGCAGTACTTC. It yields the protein CASSPGANEQYF.

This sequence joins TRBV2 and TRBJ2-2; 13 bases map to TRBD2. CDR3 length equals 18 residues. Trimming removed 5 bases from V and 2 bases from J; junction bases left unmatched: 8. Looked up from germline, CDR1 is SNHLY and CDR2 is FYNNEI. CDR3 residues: CASSRGGLAGANTGELFF. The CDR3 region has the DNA TGTGCCAGCAGTAGGGGAGGACTAGCGGGAGCTAACACCGGGGAGCTGTTTTTT. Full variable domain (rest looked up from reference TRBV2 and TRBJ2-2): EPEVTQTPSHQVTQMGQEVILRCVPISNHLYFYWYRQILGQKVEFLVSFYNNEISEKSEIFDDQFSVERPDGSNFTLKIRSTKLEDSAMYFCASSRGGLAGANTGELFFGEGSRLTVL.

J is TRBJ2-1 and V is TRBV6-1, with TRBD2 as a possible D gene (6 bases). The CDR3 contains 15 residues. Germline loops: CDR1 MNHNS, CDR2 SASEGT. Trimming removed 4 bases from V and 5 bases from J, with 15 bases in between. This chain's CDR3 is CASSVLSGGDNEQFF. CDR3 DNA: TGTGCCAGCAGTGTCCTAAGCGGAGGGGACAATGAGCAGTTCTTC.

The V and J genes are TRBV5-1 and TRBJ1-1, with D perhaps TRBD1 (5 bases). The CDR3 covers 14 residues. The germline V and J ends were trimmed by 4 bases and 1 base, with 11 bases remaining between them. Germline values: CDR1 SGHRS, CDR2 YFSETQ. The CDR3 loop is CASSVTVSNTEAFF. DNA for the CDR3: TGCGCCAGCAGCGTGACAGTATCGAACACTGAAGCTTTCTTT.

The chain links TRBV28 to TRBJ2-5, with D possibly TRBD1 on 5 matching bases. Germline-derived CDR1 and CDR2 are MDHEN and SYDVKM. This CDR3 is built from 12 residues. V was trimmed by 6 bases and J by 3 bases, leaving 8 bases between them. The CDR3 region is CASRSGKETQYF. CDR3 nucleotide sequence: TGTGCCAGCAGGTCAGGGAAAGAGACCCAGTACTTC.

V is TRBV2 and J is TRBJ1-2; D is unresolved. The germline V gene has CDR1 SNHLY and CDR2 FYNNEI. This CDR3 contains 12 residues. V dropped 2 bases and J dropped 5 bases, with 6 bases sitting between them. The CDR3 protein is CASSESFYGYTF. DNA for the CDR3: TGTGCCAGCAGTGAAAGTTTTTATGGCTACACCTTC.

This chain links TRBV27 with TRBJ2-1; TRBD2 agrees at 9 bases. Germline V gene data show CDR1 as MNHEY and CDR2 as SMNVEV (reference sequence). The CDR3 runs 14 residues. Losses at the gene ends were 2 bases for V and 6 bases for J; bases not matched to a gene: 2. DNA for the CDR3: TGTGCCAGCAGTTTAGGGACTAGCATCAATGAGCAGTTCTTC. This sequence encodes CASSLGTSINEQFF.

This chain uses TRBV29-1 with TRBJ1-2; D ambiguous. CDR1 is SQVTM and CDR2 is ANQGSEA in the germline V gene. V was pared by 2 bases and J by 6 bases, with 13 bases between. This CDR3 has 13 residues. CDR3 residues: CSVELAAVNGYTF. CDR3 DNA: TGCAGCGTTGAATTGGCAGCTGTTAATGGCTACACCTTC.

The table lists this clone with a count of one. Here the CDR3 DNA reads TGTGCCAGCTCACCAAGACAGGGTGGCTACGAGCAGTACTTC. Its protein is CASSPRQGGYEQYF. The chain combines TRBV18 with TRBJ2-7; 7 bases are shared with TRBD1. Per the germline V gene, CDR1 is KGHSH and CDR2 is LQKENI. This CDR3 is built from 14 residues. With V trimmed by 2 bases and J by 3 bases, 4 bases remained unmatched.

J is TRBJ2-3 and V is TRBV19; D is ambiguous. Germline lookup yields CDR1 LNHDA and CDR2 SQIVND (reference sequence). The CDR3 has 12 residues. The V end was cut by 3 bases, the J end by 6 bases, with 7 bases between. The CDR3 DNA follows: TGTGCCAGTAGTATGCTGGGTGATACGCAGTATTTT. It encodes CASSMLGDTQYF.

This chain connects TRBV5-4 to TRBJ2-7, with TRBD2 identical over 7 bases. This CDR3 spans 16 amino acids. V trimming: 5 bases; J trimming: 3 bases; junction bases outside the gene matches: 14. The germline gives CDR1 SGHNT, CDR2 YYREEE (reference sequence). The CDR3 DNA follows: TGTGCCAGCAGAACCGACTGGCGGGAGTGGGTCTACGAGCAGTACTTC. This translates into CASRTDWREWVYEQYF.

In DNA form, the CDR3 reads TGTGCCAGCAGAAACGCAGGGGGAGGCACAGATACGCAGTATTTT. Its protein is CASRNAGGGTDTQYF. The gene calls are TRBV27 and TRBJ2-3; 7 bases are a match to TRBD1. V shed 6 bases, J shed 1 base, and the junction held 7 bases outside the gene matches. The length of the CDR3 is 15 residues. The germline V gene encodes CDR1 MNHEY and CDR2 SMNVEV (reference sequence).